A single sample gave rise to the 8 T cell receptor beta chains below, sequenced in a study of cytotoxic CD8 clonotypes in ibrutinib-treated CLL. Repertoires were generated with immunoSEQ multiplex PCR, while TCRdb's copy carries only in-frame clones and drops some. The table shows 25,000 to 30,000 clones, with around 85% occurring only once. Sequenced material: PBMCs, taken after 24 months of ibrutinib treatment. These receptor sequences come from a human donor with chronic lymphocytic leukemia.

Turning to this clone: This sample also contains other DNA sequences that code for the same CDR3. The chain recombines TRBV18 with TRBJ1-1, with a tentative D call TRBD1 (6 bases). The V end was cut by 1 base, the J end by 1 base, with 7 bases between. This CDR3 contains 14 residues. Germline-derived CDR1 and CDR2 are KGHSH and LQKENI. CDR3 coding DNA: TGTGCCAGCTCACCACGGACAGCGAACACTGAAGCTTTCTTT. It encodes CASSPRTANTEAFF.

The CDR3 DNA follows: TGTGCCAGCAGCTTAAGAGCAGGGGGCCCCTCCTACGAGCAGTACTTC. Translated: CASSLRAGGPSYEQYF. The chain uses TRBV7-3 and TRBJ2-7; TRBD1 agrees at 8 bases. The V segment lost 1 base and the J segment 0 bases; nucleotides outside the gene matches: 5. The germline V gene has CDR1 SGHTA and CDR2 FQGTGA. This CDR3 has 16 amino acids.

The rearrangement uses TRBV5-1 and TRBJ2-3; no firm D call. V was trimmed by 0 bases and J by 3 bases, leaving 2 bases between them. CDR1 and CDR2 from the germline V gene are SGHRS and YFSETQ. The CDR3 has 12 amino acids. CDR3 sequence: CASSLETDTQYF. The CDR3 nucleotides read TGCGCCAGCAGCTTGGAAACAGATACGCAGTATTTT. Filled out from reference TRBV5-1 and TRBJ2-3, the complete variable domain reads KAGVTQTPRYLIKTRGQQVTLSCSPISGHRSVSWYQQTPGQGLQFLFEYFSETQRNKGNFPGRFSGRQFSNSRSEMNVSTLELGDSALYLCASSLETDTQYFGPGTRLTVL.

The chain combines TRBV2 with TRBJ1-6; D possibly corresponds to TRBD1 (5 bases). The CDR3 loop spans 16 amino acids. Germline CDR1 is SNHLY and CDR2 is FYNNEI. The V gene lost 3 bases and the J gene lost 3 bases, with 12 bases spanning the gap. In DNA, the CDR3 is TGTGCCAGCAGTGAGGGGGGTATCGGCTATAATTCACCCCTCCACTTT. The encoded protein is CASSEGGIGYNSPLHF.

This chain uses TRBV6-4 with TRBJ1-2, with D maybe TRBD1 (5 bases). Per germline, CDR1 MRHNA and CDR2 SNTAGT. The ends were cut back, 0 bases at V and 2 bases at J, with 13 bases in the middle. The CDR3 covers 16 residues. CDR3 DNA sequence: TGTGCCAGCAGTGACTCGAGCATCGGGGGGAACTATGGCTACACCTTC. Translating it yields CASSDSSIGGNYGYTF.

This chain links TRBV15 with TRBJ2-2, with D perhaps TRBD2 (6 bases). This CDR3 is 17 amino acids long. Germline V gene lookup returns CDR1 LNHNV and CDR2 YYDKDF (reference sequence). V was trimmed by 1 base and J by 2 bases, leaving 14 bases between them. The CDR3 region is CATSRAGGSGNTGELFF. CDR3 DNA: TGTGCCACCAGCAGAGCCGGAGGGAGCGGAAACACCGGGGAGCTGTTTTTT.

The CDR3 region has the DNA TGTGCCAGCAGTGAATTAAACGGACAGGGCCTCAACTATGGCTACACCTTC. It yields the protein CASSELNGQGLNYGYTF. The chain employs TRBV6-1 and TRBJ1-2, with TRBD1 identical over 8 bases. In germline, CDR1 is MNHNS, CDR2 SASEGT. CDR3 length: 17 residues. V lost 2 bases and J lost 2; bases outside the gene matches: 10.

This clone was detected only once. The chain uses TRBV11-2 and TRBJ1-2; D is possibly TRBD1 (6 bases). Trimming removed 3 bases from V and 4 bases from J, with 12 bases in between. This CDR3 spans 14 amino acids. Per germline, CDR1 SGHAT and CDR2 FQNNGV. The CDR3 nucleotides are TGTGCCAGCAGCTTCCTCGGGGGCGCCTATGGCTACACCTTC. Amino acids: CASSFLGGAYGYTF.